This is a list of T cell receptor beta chains from one sample in a study of T cell changes during pregnancy in multiple sclerosis. Produced via immunoSEQ multiplex PCR; TCRdb's table is partial and in-frame only. The sample carries 100,000 or so clones, around 92% recorded once. The sequencing used peripheral blood, collected in the second trimester of pregnancy. The receptors here all came from a female donor with multiple sclerosis, enrolled in a pregnancy study. The CDR3 runs from the conserved cysteine through the conserved F or W. D genes are given only for firm matches. Clone size is shown for a subset of rows, as once, few, many or a class of expanded clone.

j_call d_call clone_size v_call cdr3_aa cdr3_nt
TRBJ2-1 TRBD2 . TRBV5-1 CASSGLAGNNNEQFF TGCGCCAGCAGTGGACTAGCGGGAAATAACAATGAGCAGTTCTTC
TRBJ1-5 . . TRBV6-5 CASSYHFPGGNQPQHF TGTGCCAGCAGTTACCATTTTCCAGGGGGCAATCAGCCCCAGCATTTT
TRBJ2-5 TRBD1 . TRBV7-9 CASSHRTGQETQYF TGTGCCAGCAGCCACCGGACAGGGCAAGAGACCCAGTACTTC
TRBJ1-1 . . TRBV5-4 CASSEPIHGRTEAFF TGTGCCAGCAGCGAGCCAATTCACGGTCGGACTGAAGCTTTCTTT
TRBJ2-7 TRBD2 . TRBV2 CASRRTSESYEQYF TGTGCCAGCAGGCGGACTAGCGAATCCTACGAGCAGTACTTC
TRBJ2-7 TRBD2 . TRBV28 CASSPPLAATYEQYF TGTGCCAGCAGTCCTCCACTAGCGGCCACCTACGAGCAGTACTTC
TRBJ1-2 . . TRBV5-6 CASSERLSDYGYTF TGTGCCAGCAGCGAGCGCCTCTCGGACTATGGCTACACCTTC
TRBJ1-2 TRBD1 . TRBV27 CASSQGARWGGYTF TGTGCCAGCAGTCAGGGGGCGCGGTGGGGAGGCTACACCTTC
TRBJ2-7 . . TRBV7-2 CASSRGNPGNEQYF TGTGCCAGCAGCCGCGGGAACCCCGGGAACGAGCAGTACTTC
TRBJ1-3 . . TRBV5-1 CASSVDAAGSGNTIYF TGCGCCAGCAGCGTGGACGCTGCAGGGTCTGGAAACACCATATATTTT
TRBJ2-7 TRBD1 . TRBV7-9 CASSEILGQGVEQYF TGTGCCAGCAGCGAGATACTAGGACAGGGGGTCGAGCAGTACTTC
TRBJ2-2 TRBD2 . TRBV9 CASSPSWTSGRAIDTGELFF TGTGCCAGCAGCCCCAGTTGGACTAGCGGGAGGGCCATCGACACCGGGGAGCTGTTTTTT
TRBJ2-7 TRBD1 . TRBV2 CASSGQGAIYEQYF TGTGCCAGCAGTGGACAGGGGGCGATCTACGAGCAGTACTTC
TRBJ2-7 TRBD1 . TRBV2 CASSAGTGYEQYF TGTGCCAGCAGTGCCGGGACAGGCTACGAGCAGTACTTC
TRBJ1-5 . . TRBV7-2 CASSLGWTYNQPQHF TGTGCCAGCAGCTTAGGCTGGACTTACAATCAGCCCCAGCATTTT
TRBJ2-7 . . TRBV19 CASKKEGGTGSYEQYF TGTGCCAGTAAGAAGGAAGGCGGCACAGGCTCCTACGAGCAGTACTTC
TRBJ2-3 TRBD2 . TRBV9 CASSVLAGAGDTQYF TGTGCCAGCAGCGTATTAGCGGGAGCTGGAGATACGCAGTATTTT
TRBJ2-1 TRBD1 . TRBV28 CAVRIIKGTGAYNEQFF TGTGCCGTACGAATAATTAAAGGGACAGGGGCGTACAATGAGCAGTTCTTC
TRBJ2-7 TRBD2 . TRBV7-3 CASSPGLAGDYDYEQYF TGTGCCAGCAGCCCAGGACTAGCGGGGGACTATGACTACGAGCAGTACTTC
TRBJ1-1 TRBD1 . TRBV7-9 CASSSPLGGSTTEAFF TGTGCCAGCAGCTCCCCTTTAGGGGGCTCGACCACTGAAGCTTTCTTT
TRBJ2-4 TRBD1 . TRBV27 CASSRTGVAKNIQYF TGTGCCAGCAGTAGGACAGGGGTAGCCAAAAACATTCAGTACTTC
TRBJ2-1 . . TRBV29-1 CSVSTGSSYNEQFF TGCAGCGTCTCGACAGGTAGCTCCTACAATGAGCAGTTCTTC
TRBJ2-7 . once TRBV19 CASTTDSGEQYF TGTGCCAGTACTACGGACAGCGGCGAGCAGTACTTC
TRBJ1-2 TRBD1 . TRBV2 CASSGNPQGGLGYTF TGTGCCAGCAGTGGAAACCCTCAGGGGGGACTTGGCTACACCTTC
TRBJ2-1 TRBD2 few TRBV29-1 CSVTGLAGVGEQFF TGCAGCGTTACGGGACTAGCGGGAGTTGGGGAGCAGTTCTTC
TRBJ1-1 . . TRBV2 CASSVQGAGNTEAFF TGTGCCAGCAGTGTTCAAGGTGCAGGGAACACTGAAGCTTTCTTT
TRBJ2-7 . . TRBV2 CASSEVRQTHEQYF TGTGCCAGCAGTGAAGTTAGACAGACTCACGAGCAGTACTTC
TRBJ1-2 . few TRBV9 CASSVSSTANYGYTF TGTGCCAGCAGCGTTAGTTCTACAGCTAACTATGGCTACACCTTC
TRBJ1-1 . . TRBV7-2 CASSLASTGNTEAFF TGTGCCAGCAGCTTAGCGAGCACAGGGAACACTGAAGCTTTCTTT
TRBJ2-7 TRBD1 . TRBV11-1 CASSLTGQGSEQYF TGTGCCAGCAGCTTAACTGGACAGGGGAGCGAGCAGTACTTC
TRBJ2-7 . . TRBV2 CASIIGVLGSEQYF TGTGCCAGCATCATCGGAGTCCTGGGGAGCGAGCAGTACTTC
TRBJ2-2 . . TRBV5-4 CASSLVAGGVTGELFF TGTGCCAGCAGCTTGGTGGCAGGAGGGGTCACCGGGGAGCTGTTTTTT
TRBJ2-1 TRBD2 once TRBV7-3 CASSSSGRGEQFF TGTGCCAGCAGTTCTAGCGGACGGGGTGAGCAGTTCTTC
TRBJ2-1 TRBD1 . TRBV27 CASSLGGTGGYNEQFF TGTGCCAGCAGTTTGGGCGGGACAGGGGGCTACAATGAGCAGTTCTTC
TRBJ2-3 TRBD1 . TRBV7-2 CASSLRQGTDTQYF TGTGCCAGCAGCTTACGACAGGGGACAGATACGCAGTATTTT
TRBJ2-1 TRBD2 . TRBV7-2 CASSPDGGGTYNEQFF TGTGCCAGCAGCCCAGATGGGGGGGGTACGTACAATGAGCAGTTCTTC
TRBJ2-1 . . TRBV6-6 CASSYSRLPQDEQFF TGTGCCAGCAGTTACTCGAGACTGCCACAAGATGAGCAGTTCTTC
TRBJ2-3 . . TRBV10-3 CAISESVAVRTDTQYF TGTGCCATCAGTGAGTCAGTAGCGGTACGCACAGATACGCAGTATTTT
TRBJ2-7 TRBD1 . TRBV7-8 CASSLWTGPTYEQYF TGTGCCAGCAGCTTGTGGACAGGTCCGACCTACGAGCAGTACTTC
TRBJ2-1 TRBD2 . TRBV9 CASSVVLAGGNNEQFF TGTGCCAGCAGCGTAGTCTTAGCGGGAGGGAACAATGAGCAGTTCTTC
TRBJ2-3 . . TRBV7-3 CASGFAGTDTQYF TGTGCCAGCGGCTTTGCGGGCACAGATACGCAGTATTTT
TRBJ2-5 TRBD2 . TRBV19 CASSISPRTSGKETQYF TGTGCCAGTAGTATCTCTCCCCGGACTAGCGGAAAAGAGACCCAGTACTTC
TRBJ1-4 . . TRBV28 CASRLPRIGESEKLFF TGTGCCAGCAGACTACCCCGCATCGGAGAGTCTGAAAAACTGTTTTTT
TRBJ2-3 . . TRBV27 CASTRTGRDTDTQYF TGTGCCAGCACCCGGACAGGGAGGGACACAGATACGCAGTATTTT
TRBJ2-7 . once TRBV6-5 CASSYSGGREQYF TGTGCCAGCAGTTACTCAGGAGGGCGCGAGCAGTACTTC
TRBJ2-7 . . TRBV28 CASSPLASYEQYF TGTGCCAGCAGCCCTCTGGCCTCCTACGAGCAGTACTTC
TRBJ1-1 . . TRBV6-5 CASSYRRTGNTEAFF TGTGCCAGCAGTTACAGAAGAACAGGGAACACTGAAGCTTTCTTT
TRBJ1-6 . . TRBV13 CASSVQGGPLHF TGTGCCAGCAGCGTACAGGGTGGACCCCTCCACTTT
TRBJ2-7 TRBD1 . TRBV7-7 CASSRGQTYEQYF TGTGCTAGCAGCCGGGGACAGACCTACGAGCAGTACTTC
TRBJ1-1 TRBD1 few TRBV19 CASSSRGPRTEAFF TGTGCCAGTAGCTCCAGGGGGCCGCGGACTGAAGCTTTCTTT
TRBJ2-7 . . TRBV7-9 CASSLVGSSGEQYF TGTGCCAGCAGCTTAGTGGGCAGCTCTGGGGAGCAGTACTTC
TRBJ2-7 TRBD2 . TRBV30 CAGGRDYEQYF TGTGCCGGTGGGAGGGATTACGAGCAGTACTTC